The present TCR beta chain was sequenced within a study of blood T cell repertoires in COVID-19. TCRdb's copy holds only in-frame clones and misses some; the assay was immunoSEQ multiplex PCR. The repertoire holds roughly 240,000 clones, with roughly 87% as singletons. The V and J ends lost 8 bases and 6 bases, in that order; junction bases with no gene match: 10. CDR1 is SNHLY and CDR2 is FYNNEI in the germline V gene. This CDR3 contains 15 residues. This clone has only a few counts. The sample taken for sequencing was PBMCs or T cells enriched from blood (not recorded which). The clonotype comes from a woman in her 30s with acute COVID-19. This chain joins TRBV2 and TRBJ1-5; 10 bases match TRBD1. The DNA of the CDR3 is TGTGCCAGCGGGGGGACAGGGGCCGCCGGTCAGCCCCAGCATTTT. It is translated as CASGGTGAAGQPQHF.